These 9 T cell receptor beta chains came from one sample sequenced in a study of OX40 agonist ivuxolimab in advanced cancers. TCRdb keeps only in-frame clones here, not all; method: immunoSEQ multiplex PCR. Among more than 85,000 clones listed, less than 95% were seen once. Sample: CD4+ or CD8+ T cells sorted from blood, taken in a trial of the OX40 agonist ivuxolimab. These receptors all stem from an adult with an advanced solid tumor such as melanoma, head and neck, liver or kidney cancer.

This rearrangement joins TRBV6-1 to TRBJ1-1; a possible D gene is TRBD1 (5 bases). CDR1 is MNHNS, CDR2 SASEGT, per germline. The length of the CDR3 is 10 residues. Trimming left V 7 bases short and J 8 bases short, with 8 bases between. CDR3 amino acids: CASMRQEAFF. Written as DNA, the CDR3 is TGTGCCAGCATGAGACAGGAAGCTTTCTTT.

The chain uses TRBV7-2 and TRBJ2-2, with D tentatively TRBD2 (5 bases). Germline V lookup: CDR1 SGHTA, CDR2 FQGNSA. V lost 4 bases and J lost 5, with 11 bases in between. This CDR3 comprises 14 residues. CDR3 DNA sequence: TGTGCCAGCAGCTGGGTGGGAGAAACCGGGGAGCTGTTTTTT. Residues: CASSWVGETGELFF.

V and J are TRBV6-1 and TRBJ1-5, with 7 bases matching TRBD1. Germline loops: CDR1 MNHNS, CDR2 SASEGT. After removal of 0 bases from V and 6 bases from J, the junction contained 5 bases not matched to a gene. The CDR3 spans 15 residues. CDR3 region: CASSEAGDRSQPQHF. CDR3 nucleotide sequence: TGTGCCAGCAGTGAAGCGGGGGACAGAAGTCAGCCCCAGCATTTT.

The V call is TRBV7-3, the J call TRBJ1-1; the match to TRBD1 covers 8 bases. Germline trimming cut 5 bases from V and 10 bases from J; bases unmatched to any gene: 9. The CDR3 totals 13 residues. Germline lookup yields CDR1 SGHTA and CDR2 FQGTGA. For the CDR3, the DNA is TGTGCCAGCAGCCCGACAGGGGAGGGTGTAGCTTTCTTT. This encodes CASSPTGEGVAFF.

This chain connects TRBV2 to TRBJ2-1, with 7 bases that match TRBD2. Trimming took 7 bases from V and 8 from J; bases not matched to a gene: 11. The CDR3 loop spans 14 amino acids. In germline, CDR1 is SNHLY, CDR2 FYNNEI. CDR3 nucleotides: TGTGCCAGCATGGGGCGGGAGAGCCTCGATGAGCAGTTCTTC. Amino acids: CASMGRESLDEQFF.

The chain carries TRBV6-5 and TRBJ1-2; 11 bases agree with TRBD1. V lost 5 bases to trimming and J lost 8 bases; unmatched junction nucleotides: 7. The CDR3 spans 14 residues. Germline V lookup: CDR1 MNHEY, CDR2 SVGAGI. The CDR3 region is CASSIGQGAGGYTF. The CDR3 coding sequence is TGTGCCAGCAGTATTGGACAGGGGGCGGGCGGCTACACCTTC.

This clone was observed once. The chain is built from TRBV6-1 and TRBJ2-3, with TRBD1 as a possible D gene (6 bases). CDR3 length: 14 amino acids. The germline V gene encodes CDR1 MNHNS and CDR2 SASEGT. Trimming stripped 6 bases from V and 1 base from J, with 11 bases between. The CDR3 region has the DNA TGTGCCAGCAGGTCGGGACACGGCACAGATACGCAGTATTTT. As protein: CASRSGHGTDTQYF.

The V and J genes are TRBV29-1 and TRBJ2-7; 9 nucleotides match TRBD1. The germline V gene encodes CDR1 SQVTM and CDR2 ANQGSEA. With 6 bases clipped from V and 7 bases from J, the junction kept 13 bases outside the gene matches. The CDR3 length is 14 residues. In DNA, the CDR3 is TGCAGCGTCCGGAAGGGACAGGGCGTTGGGGAGCAGTACTTC. Its translation: CSVRKGQGVGEQYF.

This chain joins TRBV11-2 and TRBJ1-1, with D possibly matching TRBD1 (5 bases). Germline V gene lookup returns CDR1 SGHAT and CDR2 FQNNGV. With 5 bases removed from V and 2 bases from J, the gap between germline ends came to 12 bases. The CDR3 spans 14 residues. The CDR3: CASSPRQRNTEAFF. CDR3 sequence (DNA): TGTGCCAGCAGCCCACGACAGAGAAACACTGAAGCTTTCTTT.